This TCR beta chain came from a study of neurological immune-mediated disorders. Study-wide findings and caveats: The most TCR clonal expansion was seen in HTLV-1-associated myelopathy, and the least was seen in multiple sclerosis, which fell below healthy controls. When the repertoires were grouped phylogenetically, those of 18 of the 34 multiple sclerosis patients came together in a single cluster of related CDR3 sequences, which points to a possible repertoire-level signature.

This clonotype was seen ten or more times. The antigen is unknown. CDR1 DFQATT and CDR2 SNEGSKA come from the germline V gene (reference sequence). The CDR3 has 11 residues. Trimming cost V 0 bases and J 2 bases, with 1 base left between them. TCRdb reprocessed the 5' RACE reads via MiXCR and lists one record per CDR3 protein. The sample includes approximately 59,000 distinct CDR3 sequences, roughly 5% of them seen just once. The clonotype was recovered from a human donor with multiple sclerosis. The donor label of this sample is uncertain. The chain combines TRBV20-1 with TRBJ1-2; D gene uncertain. Source material: PBMCs. The CDR3 nucleotides are TGCAGTGCTAGAGACAACTATGGCTACACCTTC. This encodes CSARDNYGYTF.